This T cell receptor beta chain was retrieved from a study of cytomegalovirus exposure and HLA in healthy donors. Study-level findings and limits: Reports described diagnosis of cytomegalovirus status by the classifier as highly specific and sensitive.

The PCR employed 60 Vbeta primers together with 13 Jbeta primers. The method was immunoSEQ multiplex PCR; TCRdb's version includes in-frame clones alone and lacks a portion of them. Here the sample spans 100,000 to 150,000 clones, 75% to 85% being singletons. A word on this clone: What it binds is unknown.

This receptor was identified in a man in his fifties or sixties in good health and CMV-seronegative. Sequenced input: PBMCs.

The CDR3 DNA follows: TGTGCCAGCAGCGAGGGGGGGGGCTTCTACAATGAGCAGTTCTTC. Encoded protein: CASSEGGGFYNEQFF. The gene calls are TRBV25-1 and TRBJ2-1, with D possibly TRBD2 on 7 matching bases. V lost 6 bases and J 3 bases, leaving 15 bases between the germline ends. Germline V gives CDR1 MGHDK, CDR2 SYGVNS. This CDR3 has 15 amino acids.